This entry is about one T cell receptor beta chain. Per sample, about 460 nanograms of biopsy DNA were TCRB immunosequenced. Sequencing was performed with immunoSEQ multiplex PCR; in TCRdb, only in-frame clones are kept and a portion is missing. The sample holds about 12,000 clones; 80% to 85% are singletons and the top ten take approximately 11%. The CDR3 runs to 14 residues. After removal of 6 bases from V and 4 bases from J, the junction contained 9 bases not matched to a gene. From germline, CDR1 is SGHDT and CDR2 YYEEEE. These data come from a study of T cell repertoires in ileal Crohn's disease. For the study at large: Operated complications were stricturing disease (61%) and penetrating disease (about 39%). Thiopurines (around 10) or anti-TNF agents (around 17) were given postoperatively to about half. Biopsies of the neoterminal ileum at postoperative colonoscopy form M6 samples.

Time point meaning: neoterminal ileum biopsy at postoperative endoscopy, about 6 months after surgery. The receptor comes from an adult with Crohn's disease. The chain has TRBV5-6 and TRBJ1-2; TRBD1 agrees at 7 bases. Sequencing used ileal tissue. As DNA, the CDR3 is TGTGCCAGCACCAAAAGGGGGGACAGCTATGGCTACACCTTC. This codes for CASTKRGDSYGYTF. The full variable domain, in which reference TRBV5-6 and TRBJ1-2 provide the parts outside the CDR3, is DAGVTQSPTHLIKTRGQQVTLRCSPKSGHDTVSWYQQALGQGPQFIFQYYEEEERQRGNFPDRFSGHQFPNYSSELNVNALLLGDSALYLCASTKRGDSYGYTFGSGTRLTVV.